The rows below give T cell receptor beta chains drawn from one sample of a study of blood T cell repertoires in COVID-19. TCRdb's copy holds only in-frame clones and misses some; the assay was immunoSEQ multiplex PCR. The data show about 220,000 clones, about 83% seen once. The source material was peripheral blood. The receptors come from a woman aged 45-65 years with acute or convalescent COVID-19. Each CDR3 is given with its conserved first and last residue. Fields, in order: J gene, V gene, D gene, clone size, CDR3 DNA, CDR3 protein. D genes are given only for firm matches. Clone size is not always given. Where it is, it says once, few, many or a class for expanded clones.

>TRBJ1-1|TRBV6-6|-|-
TGTGCCAGCAGTATCGCCGGGATAGAAGGGACTGAAGCTTTCTTT
CASSIAGIEGTEAFF
>TRBJ2-3|TRBV29-1|TRBD2|-
TGCAGCGTTTGGAGCGGGAGGGTCAGCACAGATACGCAGTATTTT
CSVWSGRVSTDTQYF
>TRBJ2-4|TRBV4-2|-|-
TGTGCCAGCAGCCAAGATTTGACAGATAGTGGGTCGGACATTCAGTACTTC
CASSQDLTDSGSDIQYF
>TRBJ2-1|TRBV11-3|-|-
TGTGCCAGCAGCGCTCGACTCGACAATGAGCAGTTCTTC
CASSARLDNEQFF
>TRBJ2-1|TRBV28|TRBD2|-
TGTGCCAGCAGTCCTAGACTAGCGGGAGTGGTTCAGGGTGAGCAGTTCTTC
CASSPRLAGVVQGEQFF
>TRBJ1-1|TRBV5-1|-|-
TGCGCCAGCAGCTTGGGGGGGCTGGGGCTCCTCAGGGAAGCTTTCTTT
CASSLGGLGLLREAFF
>TRBJ2-2|TRBV28|-|few
TGTGCCACCACTGTACGGACCGGGGAGCTGTTTTTT
CATTVRTGELFF
>TRBJ2-1|TRBV27|TRBD2|-
TGTGCCAGCAGTTTAAACGGGGGGTTCTACAATGAGCAGTTCTTC
CASSLNGGFYNEQFF
>TRBJ1-2|TRBV5-1|-|-
TGCGCCAGCAGCTTGGTACAGGGTCCGGATGGCTACACCTTC
CASSLVQGPDGYTF
>TRBJ2-3|TRBV3-1/TRBV3-2|-|-
TGTGCCAGCAGCCCGCACCAGGGGCGGCACACAGATACGCAGTATTTT
CASSPHQGRHTDTQYF
>TRBJ1-5|TRBV30|-|-
TGTGCCTGGAGTTGGGGGCCTGGGAGGGATCAGCCCCAGCATTTT
CAWSWGPGRDQPQHF
>TRBJ1-2|TRBV19|-|-
TGTGCCAGTAGCCCCCCCGACAGGATATATGGCTACACCTTC
CASSPPDRIYGYTF
>TRBJ2-5|TRBV6-6|-|-
TGTGCCAGCAGTACTAATACGGGGGAGACCCAGTACTTC
CASSTNTGETQYF
>TRBJ2-7|TRBV27|-|-
TGTGCCAGCAGTTCCCTAAACTCCTACGAGCAGTACTTC
CASSSLNSYEQYF
>TRBJ2-3|TRBV5-4|-|-
TGTGCCAGCAGCTTGGGCGGGAGCACAGATACGCAGTATTTT
CASSLGGSTDTQYF